A single TCR beta chain is shown here with its context. What it recognizes is unknown. This sample was taken from a study of T cell responses to AZD1222 COVID-19 vaccine. Regarding the study as a whole: Repertoires were collected only later (after the peak T cell response had occurred). Just a handful of AZD1222 recipients were seropositive at baseline. Two AZD1222 doses significantly raised spike-specific TCR breadth and depth over controls. Reportedly, nearly half the spike-specific TCRs target unmutated variant regions.

CDR1 and CDR2 (germline): SGDLS, YYNGEE. V lost 4 bases to trimming and J lost 6 bases; unmatched junction nucleotides: 10. This CDR3 is built from 16 residues. The method was immunoSEQ multiplex PCR; TCRdb's version includes in-frame clones alone and lacks a portion of them. The sample includes about 140,000 clones, 92% of them seen just once. The material sequenced was peripheral blood, taken on day 0 of AZD1222 vaccination. The receptor's source is an adult in good health. The genes are TRBV9 and TRBJ2-3; 11 positions agree with TRBD2. The CDR3 DNA follows: TGTGCCAGCAGCTCGAGTACTAGCGGGAGACGTGATACGCAGTATTTT. Protein sequence: CASSSSTSGRRDTQYF.